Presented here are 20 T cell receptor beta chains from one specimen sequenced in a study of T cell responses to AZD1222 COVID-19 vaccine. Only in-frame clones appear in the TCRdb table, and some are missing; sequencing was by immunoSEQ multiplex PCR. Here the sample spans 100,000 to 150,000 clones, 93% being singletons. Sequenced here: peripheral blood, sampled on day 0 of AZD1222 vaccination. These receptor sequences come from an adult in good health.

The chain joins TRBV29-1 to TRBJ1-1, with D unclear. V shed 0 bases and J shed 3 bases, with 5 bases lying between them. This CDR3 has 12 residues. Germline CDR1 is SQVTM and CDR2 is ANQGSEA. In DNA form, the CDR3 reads TGCAGCGTTGAAGAGATCGACACTGAAGCTTTCTTT. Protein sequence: CSVEEIDTEAFF. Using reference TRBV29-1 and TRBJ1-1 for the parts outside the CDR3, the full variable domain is SAVISQKPSRDICQRGTSLTIQCQVDSQVTMMFWYRQQPGQSLTLIATANQGSEATYESGFVIDKFPISRPNLTFSTLTVSNMSPEDSSIYLCSVEEIDTEAFFGQGTRLTVV.

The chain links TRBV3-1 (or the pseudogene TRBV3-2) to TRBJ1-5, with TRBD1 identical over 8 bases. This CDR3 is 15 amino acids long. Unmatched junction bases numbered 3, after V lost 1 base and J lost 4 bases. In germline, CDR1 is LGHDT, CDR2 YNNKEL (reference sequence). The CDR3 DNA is TGTGCCAGCAGCCAAGGGACAGGGTGGAATCAGCCCCAGCATTTT. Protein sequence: CASSQGTGWNQPQHF.

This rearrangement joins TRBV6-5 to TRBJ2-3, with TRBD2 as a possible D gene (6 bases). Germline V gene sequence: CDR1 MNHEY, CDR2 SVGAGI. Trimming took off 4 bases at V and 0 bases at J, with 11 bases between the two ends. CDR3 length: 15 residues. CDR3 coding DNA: TGTGCCAGCAGTTCCGGGGGAGCTAGCACAGATACGCAGTATTTT. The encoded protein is CASSSGGASTDTQYF.

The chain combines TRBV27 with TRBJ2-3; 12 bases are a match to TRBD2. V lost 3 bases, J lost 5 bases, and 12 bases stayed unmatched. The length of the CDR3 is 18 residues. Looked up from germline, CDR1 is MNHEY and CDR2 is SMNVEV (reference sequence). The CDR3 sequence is CASSFRQTSGRFQDTQYF. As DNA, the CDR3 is TGTGCCAGCAGTTTTAGACAGACTAGCGGGAGATTTCAAGATACGCAGTATTTT.

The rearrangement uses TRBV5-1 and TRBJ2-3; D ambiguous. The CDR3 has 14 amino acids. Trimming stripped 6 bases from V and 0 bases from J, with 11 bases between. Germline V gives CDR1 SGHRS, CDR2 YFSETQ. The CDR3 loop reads CASTAGTSTDTQYF. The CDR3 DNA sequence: TGCGCCAGCACCGCCGGAACTAGCACAGATACGCAGTATTTT.

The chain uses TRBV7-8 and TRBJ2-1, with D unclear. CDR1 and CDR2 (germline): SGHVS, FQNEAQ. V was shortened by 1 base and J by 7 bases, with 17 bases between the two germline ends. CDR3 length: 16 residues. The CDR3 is CASSLVGAGVMNEQFF. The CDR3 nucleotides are TGTGCCAGCAGCTTAGTTGGTGCTGGGGTCATGAATGAGCAGTTCTTC.

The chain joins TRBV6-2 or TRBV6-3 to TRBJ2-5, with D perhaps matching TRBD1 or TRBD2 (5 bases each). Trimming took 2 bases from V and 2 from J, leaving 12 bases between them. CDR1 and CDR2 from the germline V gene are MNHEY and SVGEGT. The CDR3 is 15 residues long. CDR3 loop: CASSYSEGNQETQYF. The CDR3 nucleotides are TGTGCCAGCAGTTACAGTGAGGGGAATCAAGAGACCCAGTACTTC.

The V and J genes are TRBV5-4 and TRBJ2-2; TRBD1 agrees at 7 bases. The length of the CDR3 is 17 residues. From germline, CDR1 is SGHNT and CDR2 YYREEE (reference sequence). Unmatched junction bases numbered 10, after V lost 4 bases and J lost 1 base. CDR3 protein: CASSTKTGPGNTGELFF. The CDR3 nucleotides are TGTGCCAGCAGCACGAAGACAGGGCCGGGGAACACCGGGGAGCTGTTTTTT.

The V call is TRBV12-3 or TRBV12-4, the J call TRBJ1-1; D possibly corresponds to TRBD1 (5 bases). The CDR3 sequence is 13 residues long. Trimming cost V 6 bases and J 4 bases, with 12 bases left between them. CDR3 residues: CASRSRVPTEAFF. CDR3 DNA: TGTGCCAGCAGATCCAGGGTTCCCACTGAAGCTTTCTTT.

This CDR3 is CASSTNRGYGYTF. CDR3 nucleotide sequence: TGTGCCAGCTCAACTAATAGGGGGTATGGCTACACCTTC. This chain links TRBV16 with TRBJ1-2, with TRBD1 as a possible D gene (6 bases). The CDR3 length is 13 residues. With 8 bases removed from V and 5 bases from J, the gap between germline ends came to 15 bases. Per germline, CDR1 KGHSY and CDR2 FQNENV.

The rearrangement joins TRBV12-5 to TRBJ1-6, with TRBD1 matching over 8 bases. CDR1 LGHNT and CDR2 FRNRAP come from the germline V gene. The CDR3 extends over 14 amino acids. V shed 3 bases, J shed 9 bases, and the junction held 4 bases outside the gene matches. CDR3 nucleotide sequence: TGTGCTAGTGGTTTCGGACAGGGAGGTTCACCCCTCCACTTT. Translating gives CASGFGQGGSPLHF.

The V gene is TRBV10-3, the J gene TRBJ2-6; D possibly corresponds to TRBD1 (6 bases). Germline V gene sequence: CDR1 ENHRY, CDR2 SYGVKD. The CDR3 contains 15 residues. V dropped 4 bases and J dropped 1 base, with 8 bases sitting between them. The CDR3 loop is CAISVGASGANVLTF. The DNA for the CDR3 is TGTGCCATCAGTGTGGGGGCTTCTGGGGCCAACGTCCTGACTTTC.

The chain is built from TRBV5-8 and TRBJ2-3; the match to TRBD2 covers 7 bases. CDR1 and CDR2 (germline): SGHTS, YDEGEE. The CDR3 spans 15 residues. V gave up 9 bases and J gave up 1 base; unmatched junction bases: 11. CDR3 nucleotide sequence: TGTGCCACCCGACCGCGGGGGACTGGCACAGATACGCAGTATTTT. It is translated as CATRPRGTGTDTQYF.

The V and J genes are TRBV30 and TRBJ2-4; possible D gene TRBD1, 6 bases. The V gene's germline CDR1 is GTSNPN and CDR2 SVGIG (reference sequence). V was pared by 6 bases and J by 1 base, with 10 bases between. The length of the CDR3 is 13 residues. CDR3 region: CACWDKAKNIQYF. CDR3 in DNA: TGTGCCTGCTGGGACAAGGCCAAAAACATTCAGTACTTC.

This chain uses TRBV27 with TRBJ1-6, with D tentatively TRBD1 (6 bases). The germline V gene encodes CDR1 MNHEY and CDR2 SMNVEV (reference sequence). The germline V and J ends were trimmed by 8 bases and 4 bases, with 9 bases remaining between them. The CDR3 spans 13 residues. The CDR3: CASSTGYNSPLHF. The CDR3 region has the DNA TGTGCCAGCTCGACAGGATATAATTCACCCCTCCACTTT.

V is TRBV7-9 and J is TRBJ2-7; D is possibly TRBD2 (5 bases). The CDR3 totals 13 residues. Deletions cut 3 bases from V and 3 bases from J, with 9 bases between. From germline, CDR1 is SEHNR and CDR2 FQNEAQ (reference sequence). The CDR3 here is CASSLDFHYEQYF. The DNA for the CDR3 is TGTGCCAGCAGCTTGGACTTTCACTACGAGCAGTACTTC.

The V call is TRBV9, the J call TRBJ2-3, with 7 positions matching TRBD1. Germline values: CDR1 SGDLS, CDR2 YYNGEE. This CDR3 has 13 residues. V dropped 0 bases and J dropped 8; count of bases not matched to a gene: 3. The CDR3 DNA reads TGTGCCAGCAGCGTAGAGACAGGGAGTACGCAGTATTTT. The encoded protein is CASSVETGSTQYF.

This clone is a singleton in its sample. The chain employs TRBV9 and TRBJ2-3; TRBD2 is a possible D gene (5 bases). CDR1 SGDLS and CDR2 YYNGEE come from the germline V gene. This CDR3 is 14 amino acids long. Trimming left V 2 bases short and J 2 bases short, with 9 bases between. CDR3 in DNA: TGTGCCAGCAGCGTTGTCGGGGACACAGATACGCAGTATTTT. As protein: CASSVVGDTDTQYF.

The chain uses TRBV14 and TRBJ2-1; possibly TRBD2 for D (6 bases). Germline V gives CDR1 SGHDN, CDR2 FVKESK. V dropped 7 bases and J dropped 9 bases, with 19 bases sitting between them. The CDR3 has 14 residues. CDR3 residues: CASNRDSTSGEQFF. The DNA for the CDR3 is TGTGCCAGCAACCGGGACTCTACTTCTGGTGAGCAGTTCTTC.

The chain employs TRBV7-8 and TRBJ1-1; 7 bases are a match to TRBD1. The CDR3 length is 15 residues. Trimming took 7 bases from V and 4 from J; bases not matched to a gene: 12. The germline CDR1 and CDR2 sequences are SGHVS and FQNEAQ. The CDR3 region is CASTWDRARGTEAFF. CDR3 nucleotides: TGTGCCAGCACCTGGGACAGAGCGCGGGGCACTGAAGCTTTCTTT.